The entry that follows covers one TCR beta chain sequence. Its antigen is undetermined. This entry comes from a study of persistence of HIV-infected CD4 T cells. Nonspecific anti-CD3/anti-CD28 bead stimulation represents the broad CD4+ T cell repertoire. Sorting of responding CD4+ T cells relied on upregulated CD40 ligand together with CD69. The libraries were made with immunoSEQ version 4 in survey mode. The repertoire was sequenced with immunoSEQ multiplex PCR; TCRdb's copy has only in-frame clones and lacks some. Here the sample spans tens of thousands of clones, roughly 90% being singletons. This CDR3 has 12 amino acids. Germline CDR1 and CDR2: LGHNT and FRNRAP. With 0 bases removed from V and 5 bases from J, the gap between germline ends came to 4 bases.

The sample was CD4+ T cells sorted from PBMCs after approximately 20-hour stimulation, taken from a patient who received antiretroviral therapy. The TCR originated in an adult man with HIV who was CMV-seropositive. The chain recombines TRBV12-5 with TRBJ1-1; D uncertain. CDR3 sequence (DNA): TGTGCTAGTGGTTTGGTAGGGACTGAAGCTTTCTTT. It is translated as CASGLVGTEAFF.